One sample yielded the 9 T cell receptor beta chains listed below, sequenced in a study of blood T cell repertoires in COVID-19. Repertoires were generated with immunoSEQ multiplex PCR, while TCRdb's copy carries only in-frame clones and drops some. The profile shows under 140,000 clones, about 80% of them singletons. The sequenced sample consisted of peripheral blood. These receptors were taken from a woman older than 75 with active or convalescent COVID-19.

The chain joins TRBV9 to TRBJ2-7; D may be TRBD2 (6 bases). The length of the CDR3 is 16 residues. V lost 6 bases and J 1 base, leaving 20 bases between the germline ends. CDR1 is SGDLS, CDR2 YYNGEE, per germline. In DNA, the CDR3 is TGTGCCAGCACTCGAGGGATGTCTAGCGTTTCCTACGAGCAGTACTTC. The encoded protein is CASTRGMSSVSYEQYF.

The chain links TRBV7-3 to TRBJ2-1; 10 bases line up with TRBD2. The ends lost 5 bases at V and 2 bases at J; junction bases unmatched: 3. The CDR3 runs to 15 residues. Germline loops: CDR1 SGHTA, CDR2 FQGTGA. The CDR3 protein is CASSQTSGAYNEQFF. For the CDR3, the DNA is TGTGCCAGCAGCCAAACTAGCGGGGCCTACAATGAGCAGTTCTTC.

V and J are TRBV6-5 and TRBJ2-1, with 14 bases lining up with TRBD2. CDR1 and CDR2 (germline): MNHEY, SVGAGI. V gave up 6 bases and J gave up 7 bases; unmatched junction bases: 5. The CDR3 sequence is 15 residues long. The CDR3 is CASRTGTSGSNEQFF. The CDR3 region has the DNA TGTGCCAGCAGGACCGGGACTAGCGGGAGTAATGAGCAGTTCTTC.

This chain joins TRBV11-2 and TRBJ1-1, with a possible D match to TRBD1 (5 bases). This CDR3 comprises 13 residues. Germline V CDR1 and CDR2: SGHAT, FQNNGV. Trimming left V 2 bases short and J 4 bases short, with 8 bases between. CDR3 region: CASSLKDSTEAFF. The CDR3 DNA is TGTGCCAGCAGCTTAAAAGACAGCACTGAAGCTTTCTTT. The full variable domain, rest sourced from reference TRBV11-2 and TRBJ1-1, is EAGVAQSPRYKIIEKRQSVAFWCNPISGHATLYWYQQILGQGPKLLIQFQNNGVVDDSQLPKDRFSAERLKGVDSTLKIQPAKLEDSAVYLCASSLKDSTEAFFGQGTRLTVV.

The chain couples TRBV9 to TRBJ2-7; 7 bases agree with TRBD2. This CDR3 contains 16 residues. Trimming at V came to 0 bases and at J to 3 bases, leaving 9 bases not matched to a gene. Germline V gene lookup returns CDR1 SGDLS and CDR2 YYNGEE. CDR3 loop: CASSVAPDGRVYEQYF. The CDR3 DNA reads TGTGCCAGCAGCGTAGCTCCTGATGGGAGGGTCTACGAGCAGTACTTC.

This clone has only a few counts. The chain links TRBV2 to TRBJ1-1; 9 positions agree with TRBD1. V shed 5 bases and J 1 base; nucleotides not matched to a gene: 2. The CDR3 length is 14 residues. CDR1 is SNHLY, CDR2 FYNNEI, per germline. The CDR3 DNA reads as TGTGCCAGCAGTCGACAGGGGGGGAACACTGAAGCTTTCTTT. Translated: CASSRQGGNTEAFF.

This clone has just one count. The rearrangement links TRBV4-3 to TRBJ1-2; unclear D gene. V lost 0 bases to trimming and J lost 4 bases, with 9 bases between them. The germline V gene encodes CDR1 LGHNA and CDR2 YSLEER. The CDR3 is made up of 14 amino acids. For the CDR3, the DNA is TGCGCCAGCAGCCAAGAGGGTGGGCCCTATGGCTACACCTTC. It is translated as CASSQEGGPYGYTF.

V usage is TRBV5-1 and J usage is TRBJ2-3; D perhaps matches TRBD1 (5 bases). Germline lookup yields CDR1 SGHRS and CDR2 YFSETQ. The CDR3 contains 15 residues. Trimming removed 0 bases at V and 1 base at J, with 9 bases between. CDR3 region: CASSLGTLGTDTQYF. CDR3 nucleotides: TGCGCCAGCAGCTTGGGGACATTAGGCACAGATACGCAGTATTTT. Combining the CDR3 with reference TRBV5-1 and TRBJ2-3 gives the whole variable domain KAGVTQTPRYLIKTRGQQVTLSCSPISGHRSVSWYQQTPGQGLQFLFEYFSETQRNKGNFPGRFSGRQFSNSRSEMNVSTLELGDSALYLCASSLGTLGTDTQYFGPGTRLTVL.

The CDR3 nucleotides are TGCGCCAGCAGCCCCGGACTAGCGAGCACAGATACGCAGTATTTT. As protein: CASSPGLASTDTQYF. The chain joins TRBV5-1 to TRBJ2-3, with 9 nucleotides matching TRBD2. The J segment lost 0 bases and the V segment lost 4 bases, leaving 3 bases of the junction unmatched. The CDR3 spans 15 residues. In germline, CDR1 is SGHRS, CDR2 YFSETQ.